The 5 T cell receptor beta chains reported below all come from one sample, sequenced in a study of post-analysis software for immune sequencing data (dated by TCRdb to about 2015). Broader findings and caveats from the paper: Patients showed significantly higher frequencies than controls for roughly five TRBV segments, among them TRBV5-6, TRBV5-1 and TRBV20-1.

Receptors were amplified or captured by PCR. Data came from an Illumina HiSeq 2500. To reduce PCR and sequencing biases, unique molecular identifiers were built into the TCR beta cDNA libraries. TCRdb reprocessed the public reads (quality trimming at Q25 with fastp, clone calling with MiXCR) and kept in-frame beta chains. Identical CDR3 proteins give one entry, which carries the most common genes and DNA. This sample has some 890,000 distinct CDR3 sequences in its table, and roughly 50% of those were observed once. The ten biggest clones cover around 4.5% of the sample. The antigens for these receptors are not known. The sequenced sample was blood. The origin of the receptors is a girl aged 5-17 years with multiple sclerosis.

The gene calls are TRBV11-3 and TRBJ2-4; D is undetermined. Judging by the DNA end, TRBJ2-7 fits better; the J call may be wrong. Germline-derived CDR1 and CDR2 are SGHNT and YENEEA. The CDR3 has 15 residues. The chain's CDR3 is CASSLAAGRVYEQYF. Written as DNA, the CDR3 is TGTGCCAGCAGCTTAGCGGCAGGACGAGTCTACGAGCAGTACTTC.

This clonotype has just one count. The rearrangement joins TRBV15 to TRBJ2-3; TRBD2 matches at 8 bases. Germline CDR1 is LNHNV and CDR2 is YYDKDF (reference sequence). The J segment lost 3 bases and the V segment lost 3 bases, leaving 8 bases of the junction unmatched. The CDR3 totals 16 residues. In DNA, the CDR3 is TGTGCCACCAGCAGGATATCCAGCGGGAGAACAGATACGCAGTATTTT. Translation gives CATSRISSGRTDTQYF.

The chain employs TRBV7-6 and TRBJ1-2; weak D call: TRBD1 (6 bases). Germline CDR1 SGHVS, CDR2 FNYEAQ. This CDR3 has 14 amino acids. Between the trimmed V and J ends, which lost 0 bases and 3 bases, there was a span of 8 bases. The CDR3 spells CASSLAQGDYGYTF. The CDR3 DNA sequence: TGTGCCAGCAGCTTAGCACAGGGCGACTATGGCTACACCTTC. The variable domain in full, completed from reference TRBV7-6 and TRBJ1-2, reads GAGVSQSPRYKVTKRGQDVALRCDPISGHVSLYWYRQALGQGPEFLTYFNYEAQQDKSGLPNDRFSAERPEGSISTLTIQRTEQRDSAMYRCASSLAQGDYGYTFGSGTRLTVV.

The rearrangement links TRBV14 to TRBJ2-1; no reliable D call. V lost 0 bases, J lost 7 bases, and 13 bases lay in between. The CDR3 covers 15 residues. Looked up from germline, CDR1 is SGHDN and CDR2 is FVKESK. The CDR3 bases are TGTGCCAGCAGCCAAGAGGTGGAGATTCGGAATGAGCAGTTCTTC. It encodes CASSQEVEIRNEQFF.

The genes are TRBV27 and TRBJ2-5; no firm D call. V was trimmed by 8 bases and J by 2 bases, leaving 12 bases between them. CDR1 MNHEY and CDR2 SMNVEV come from the germline V gene (reference sequence). The CDR3 covers 13 residues. CDR3 bases: TGTGCCAGCCGAATCGGGCGGCAAGAGACCCAGTACTTC. It encodes CASRIGRQETQYF.